The 7 T cell receptor beta chains presented below share a single source sample, sequenced in a study of T-cell memory formation after mild COVID-19. TCRdb reanalysed the 5' RACE reads using MiXCR and keeps one entry per CDR3 protein. The table includes 90,000 to 120,000 distinct CDR3 sequences, around 10% detected once. Specimen: PBMCs or a T cell subset sorted from them (not recorded which). These receptor sequences come from a man between 18 and 29 years old who had mild COVID-19 (a few samples of this study predate the infection). Cell type and time point are not known.

This clonotype was picked up a small number of times. The chain links TRBV7-6 to TRBJ2-5; perhaps TRBD1 as D (6 bases). The germline CDR1 and CDR2 sequences are SGHVS and FNYEAQ. The CDR3 is made up of 13 amino acids. V was clipped by 3 bases and J by 6 bases, with 11 bases between them. Here the CDR3 reads CASSFGRGQTQYF. The CDR3 DNA reads as TGTGCCAGCAGCTTTGGCAGGGGACAGACCCAGTACTTC.

At least ten counts were recorded for this clonotype. The CDR3 coding sequence is TGTGCCAGCAGCTCCGGGACAGGGGGCGGGCAGCCCCAGCATTTT. It codes for CASSSGTGGGQPQHF. The chain links TRBV7-6 to TRBJ1-5; 12 bases fit TRBD1. The CDR3 loop spans 15 amino acids. Germline CDR1 reads SGHVS; CDR2 reads FNYEAQ. V trimming: 4 bases; J trimming: 7 bases; junction bases outside the gene matches: 5.

The V call is TRBV12-3 or TRBV12-4, the J call TRBJ1-2; D is ambiguous. The ends were cut back, 3 bases at V and 7 bases at J, with 12 bases in the middle. CDR3 length equals 13 residues. In DNA form, the CDR3 reads TGTGCCAGCAGTTTCAGTGTTCATAGTGGCTACACCTTC. Translation: CASSFSVHSGYTF.

This clonotype was counted many times. This chain links TRBV2 with TRBJ2-7, with 8 bases identical to TRBD1. Germline V gene lookup returns CDR1 SNHLY and CDR2 FYNNEI. The V segment lost 2 bases and the J segment 3 bases; nucleotides outside the gene matches: 6. The CDR3 has 15 amino acids. CDR3 sequence: CASSEPRDRFYEQYV. Here the CDR3 DNA reads TGTGCCAGCAGTGAACCTCGGGACAGGTTCTACGAGCAGTACGTC.

The CDR3 DNA sequence: TGTGCCAGCAGCTCGTATGGGGACAGGGCGAACAATGAGCAGTTCTTC. This gives the protein CASSSYGDRANNEQFF. J is TRBJ2-1 and V is TRBV7-9, with 9 positions matching TRBD1. Germline CDR1 and CDR2: SEHNR and FQNEAQ (reference sequence). CDR3 length: 16 amino acids. The V gene end was trimmed by 4 bases and the J gene end by 5 bases; junction bases not matched to a gene: 9. Full variable domain (missing parts from reference TRBV7-9 and TRBJ2-1): DTGVSQNPRHKITKRGQNVTFRCDPISEHNRLYWYRQTLGQGPEFLTYFQNEAQLEKSRLLSDRFSAERPKGSFSTLEIQRTEQGDSAMYLCASSSYGDRANNEQFFGPGTRLTVL.

This clonotype has more than one count but fewer than ten. J is TRBJ2-7 and V is TRBV21-1; the table's D call, TRBD1, was not checked against the DNA. TRBV21-1 is given as a pseudogene. The CDR3 totals 14 residues. The CDR3 reads CASTHREIAYEQYF. In nucleotides, the CDR3 is TGTGCCAGCACCCACAGGGAGATAGCCTACGAGCAGTACTTC.

This clonotype was observed a handful of times. V is TRBV4-2 and J is TRBJ2-2; D remains ambiguous. Trimming took 4 bases from V and 1 from J, leaving 13 bases between them. Germline CDR1 LGHNA, CDR2 YNFKEQ. This CDR3 is built from 16 residues. In DNA form, the CDR3 reads TGTGCCAGCAGCCGAAATAGTGACTTGAACACCGGGGAGCTGTTTTTT. Translation gives CASSRNSDLNTGELFF.